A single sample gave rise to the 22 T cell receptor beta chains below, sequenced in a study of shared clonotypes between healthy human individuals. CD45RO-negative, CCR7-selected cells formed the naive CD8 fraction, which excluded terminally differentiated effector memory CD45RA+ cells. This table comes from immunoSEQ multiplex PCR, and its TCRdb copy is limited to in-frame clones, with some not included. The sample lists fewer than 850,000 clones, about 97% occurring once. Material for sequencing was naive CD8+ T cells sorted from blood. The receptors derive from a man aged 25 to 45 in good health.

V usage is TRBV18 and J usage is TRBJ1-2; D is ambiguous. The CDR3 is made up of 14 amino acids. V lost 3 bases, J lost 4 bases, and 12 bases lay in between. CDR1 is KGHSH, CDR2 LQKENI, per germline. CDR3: CASSPSKGPYGYTF. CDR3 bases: TGTGCCAGCTCACCTTCGAAGGGCCCCTATGGCTACACCTTC.

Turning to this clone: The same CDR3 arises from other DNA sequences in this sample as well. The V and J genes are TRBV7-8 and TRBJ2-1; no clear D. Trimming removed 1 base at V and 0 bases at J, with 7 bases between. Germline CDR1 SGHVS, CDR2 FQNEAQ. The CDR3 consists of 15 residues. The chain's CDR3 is CASSLGPSSYNEQFF. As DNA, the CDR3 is TGTGCCAGCAGCTTAGGGCCCTCCTCCTACAATGAGCAGTTCTTC.

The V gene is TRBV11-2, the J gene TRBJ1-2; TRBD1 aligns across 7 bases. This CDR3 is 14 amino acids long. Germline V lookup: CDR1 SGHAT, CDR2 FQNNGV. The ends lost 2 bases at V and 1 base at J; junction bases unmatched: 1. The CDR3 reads CASSLTGDNYGYTF. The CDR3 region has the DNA TGTGCCAGCAGCTTAACAGGGGATAACTATGGCTACACCTTC.

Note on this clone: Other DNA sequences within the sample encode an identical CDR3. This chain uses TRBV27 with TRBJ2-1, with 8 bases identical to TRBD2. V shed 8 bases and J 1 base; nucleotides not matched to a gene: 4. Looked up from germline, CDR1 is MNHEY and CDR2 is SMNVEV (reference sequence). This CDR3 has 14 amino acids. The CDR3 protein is CASQAGASYNEQFF. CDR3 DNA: TGTGCCAGCCAAGCGGGAGCATCCTACAATGAGCAGTTCTTC.

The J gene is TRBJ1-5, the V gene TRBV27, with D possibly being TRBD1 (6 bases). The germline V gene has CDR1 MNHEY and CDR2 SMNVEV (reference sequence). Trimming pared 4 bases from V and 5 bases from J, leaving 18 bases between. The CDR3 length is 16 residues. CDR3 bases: TGTGCCAGCAGTTCCGGTGGTGGGGGGCCTTATCAGCCCCAGCATTTT. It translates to CASSSGGGGPYQPQHF.

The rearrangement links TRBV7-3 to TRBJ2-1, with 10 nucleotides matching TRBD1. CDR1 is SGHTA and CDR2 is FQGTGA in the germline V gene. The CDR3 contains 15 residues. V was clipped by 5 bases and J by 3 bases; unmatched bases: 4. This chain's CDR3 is CASSPTGGGYNEQFF. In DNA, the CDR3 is TGTGCCAGCAGCCCGACAGGGGGCGGCTACAATGAGCAGTTCTTC.

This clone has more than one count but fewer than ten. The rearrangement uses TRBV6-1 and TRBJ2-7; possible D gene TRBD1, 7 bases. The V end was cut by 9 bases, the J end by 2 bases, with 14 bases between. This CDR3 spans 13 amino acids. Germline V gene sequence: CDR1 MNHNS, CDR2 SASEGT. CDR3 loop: CASAEGQTYEQYF. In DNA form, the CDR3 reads TGTGCCAGTGCGGAGGGACAGACCTACGAGCAGTACTTC.

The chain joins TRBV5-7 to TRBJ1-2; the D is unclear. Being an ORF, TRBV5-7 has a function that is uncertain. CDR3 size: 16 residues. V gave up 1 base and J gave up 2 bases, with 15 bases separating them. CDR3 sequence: CASSLRADSPNYGYTF. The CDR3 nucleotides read TGTGCCAGCAGCTTGAGGGCAGACTCGCCCAACTATGGCTACACCTTC.

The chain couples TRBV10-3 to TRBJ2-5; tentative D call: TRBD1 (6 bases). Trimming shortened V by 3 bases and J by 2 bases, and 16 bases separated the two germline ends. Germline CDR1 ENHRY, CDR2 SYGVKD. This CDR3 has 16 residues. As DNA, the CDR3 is TGTGCCATCAGTGATAAGGAGCAGGGGCGGCAAGAGACCCAGTACTTC. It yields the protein CAISDKEQGRQETQYF.

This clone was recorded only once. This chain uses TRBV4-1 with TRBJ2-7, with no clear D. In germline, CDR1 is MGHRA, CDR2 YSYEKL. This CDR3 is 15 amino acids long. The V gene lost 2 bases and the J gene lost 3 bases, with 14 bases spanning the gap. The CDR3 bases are TGCGCCAGCAGCCAAAGTACCCATCTCGGCTACGAGCAGTACTTC. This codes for CASSQSTHLGYEQYF.

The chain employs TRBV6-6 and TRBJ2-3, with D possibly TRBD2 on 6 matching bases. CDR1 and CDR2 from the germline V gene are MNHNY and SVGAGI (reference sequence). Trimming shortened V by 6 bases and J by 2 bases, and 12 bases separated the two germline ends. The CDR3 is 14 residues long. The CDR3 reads CASSRSGNTDTQYF. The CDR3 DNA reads TGTGCCAGCAGCCGTAGCGGAAACACAGATACGCAGTATTTT.

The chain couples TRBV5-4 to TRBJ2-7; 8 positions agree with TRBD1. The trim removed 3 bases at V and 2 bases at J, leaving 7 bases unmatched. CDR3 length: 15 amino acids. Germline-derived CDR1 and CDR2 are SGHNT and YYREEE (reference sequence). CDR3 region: CASSSLDRVAYEQYF. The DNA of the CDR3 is TGTGCCAGCAGCTCACTGGACAGGGTTGCCTACGAGCAGTACTTC.

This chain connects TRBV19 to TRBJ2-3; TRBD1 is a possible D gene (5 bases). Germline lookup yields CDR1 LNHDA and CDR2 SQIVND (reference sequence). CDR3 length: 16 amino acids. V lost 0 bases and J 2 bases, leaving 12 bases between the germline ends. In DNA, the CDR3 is TGTGCCAGTAGTATAGATCTCCAGGGCCCCACAGATACGCAGTATTTT. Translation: CASSIDLQGPTDTQYF.

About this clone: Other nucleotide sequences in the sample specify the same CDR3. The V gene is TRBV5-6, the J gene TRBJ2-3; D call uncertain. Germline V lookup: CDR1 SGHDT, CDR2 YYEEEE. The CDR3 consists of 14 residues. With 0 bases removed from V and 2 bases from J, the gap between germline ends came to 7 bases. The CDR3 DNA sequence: TGTGCCAGCAGCTTGGTTGGGTCCACAGATACGCAGTATTTT. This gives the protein CASSLVGSTDTQYF.

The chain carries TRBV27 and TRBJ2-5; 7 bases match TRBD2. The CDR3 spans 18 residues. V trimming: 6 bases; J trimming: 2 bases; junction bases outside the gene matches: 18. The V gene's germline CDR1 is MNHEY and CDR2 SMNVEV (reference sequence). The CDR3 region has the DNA TGTGCCAGCAGCCCCCAAGATTCGCTAGCGGCCCTTCAAGAGACCCAGTACTTC. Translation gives CASSPQDSLAALQETQYF.

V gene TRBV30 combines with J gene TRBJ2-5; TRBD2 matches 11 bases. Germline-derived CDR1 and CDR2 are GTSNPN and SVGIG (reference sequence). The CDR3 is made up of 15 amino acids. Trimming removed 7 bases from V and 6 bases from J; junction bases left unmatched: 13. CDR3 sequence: CASVLLAGGRQTQYF. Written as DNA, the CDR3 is TGTGCCTCCGTTCTCTTAGCGGGAGGGCGGCAGACCCAGTACTTC.

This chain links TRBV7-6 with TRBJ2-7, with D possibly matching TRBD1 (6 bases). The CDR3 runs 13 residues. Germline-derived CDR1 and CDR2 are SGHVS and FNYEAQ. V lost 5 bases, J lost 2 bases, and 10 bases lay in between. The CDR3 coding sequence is TGTGCCAGCAGCAATGGACAGACCTACGAGCAGTACTTC. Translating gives CASSNGQTYEQYF.

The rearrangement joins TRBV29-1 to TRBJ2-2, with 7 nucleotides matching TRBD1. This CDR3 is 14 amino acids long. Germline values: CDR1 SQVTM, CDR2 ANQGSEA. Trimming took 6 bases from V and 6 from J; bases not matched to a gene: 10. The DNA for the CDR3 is TGCAGCGTGAGGGGGCCCGCCCCAGCCGGGGAGCTGTTTTTT. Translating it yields CSVRGPAPAGELFF.

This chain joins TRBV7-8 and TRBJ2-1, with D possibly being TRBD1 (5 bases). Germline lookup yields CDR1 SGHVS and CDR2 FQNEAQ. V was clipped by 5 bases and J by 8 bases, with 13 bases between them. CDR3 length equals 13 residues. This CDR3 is CASSPQRGHEQFF. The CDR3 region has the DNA TGTGCCAGCAGCCCCCAAAGGGGCCATGAGCAGTTCTTC.

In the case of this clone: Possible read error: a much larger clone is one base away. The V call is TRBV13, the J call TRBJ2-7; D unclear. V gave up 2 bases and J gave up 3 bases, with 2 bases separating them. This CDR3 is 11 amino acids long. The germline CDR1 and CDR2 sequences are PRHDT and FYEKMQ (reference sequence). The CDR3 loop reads CASSLYYEQYF. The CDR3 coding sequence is TGTGCCAGCAGCTTATACTACGAGCAGTACTTC.

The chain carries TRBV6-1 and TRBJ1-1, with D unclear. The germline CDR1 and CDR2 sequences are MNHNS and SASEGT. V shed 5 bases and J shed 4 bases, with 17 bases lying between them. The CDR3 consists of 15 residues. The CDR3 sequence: CASSIKSVLSTEAFF. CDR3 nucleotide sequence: TGTGCCAGCAGTATAAAATCGGTGTTGAGCACTGAAGCTTTCTTT.

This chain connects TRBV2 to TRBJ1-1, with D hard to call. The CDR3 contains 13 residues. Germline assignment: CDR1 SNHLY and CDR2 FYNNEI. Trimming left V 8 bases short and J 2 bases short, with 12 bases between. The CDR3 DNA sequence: TGTGCCAGCCTAAAGGGTTATAACACTGAAGCTTTCTTT. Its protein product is CASLKGYNTEAFF.